Each of the 32 T cell receptor beta chains below was sequenced from the same sample in a study of CD8 T cells in Susac syndrome. The authors reverse transcribed roughly 0.5 to 1 ug RNA with random hexamers. From the immunoSEQ multiplex PCR reads, TCRdb called clonotypes with MiXCR, one entry per CDR3 protein. The repertoire includes about 120,000 distinct CDR3 sequences, 90% to 95% of them detected once, and approximately 0.2% sits in the top ten. Sample: CD8+ T cells from PBMCs. Receptors were obtained from a human donor with Susac syndrome.

The chain uses TRBV5-1 and TRBJ2-7, with 11 bases aligning to TRBD2. Germline lookup yields CDR1 SGHRS and CDR2 YFSETQ. V lost 2 bases and J lost 3; bases outside the gene matches: 7. The CDR3 is 16 residues long. The CDR3 bases are TGCGCCAGCAGCTTATATAGCGGGGGGGAAGTCTACGAGCAGTACTTC. Its protein is CASSLYSGGEVYEQYF.

This clonotype showed up just once. V usage is TRBV30 and J usage is TRBJ1-1, with D unclear. The CDR3 loop spans 13 amino acids. Trimming cost V 1 base and J 6 bases, with 12 bases left between them. From germline, CDR1 is GTSNPN and CDR2 SVGIG (reference sequence). DNA for the CDR3: TGTGCCTGGAGTGACACACTGAGCGCTGAAGCTTTCTTT. Protein: CAWSDTLSAEAFF.

This clonotype was detected only once. The chain carries TRBV19 and TRBJ2-6, with TRBD1 identical over 7 bases. V lost 4 bases and J lost 4; bases outside the gene matches: 7. This CDR3 contains 16 residues. Looked up from germline, CDR1 is LNHDA and CDR2 is SQIVND (reference sequence). The CDR3 here is CASSTEGAPGANVLTF. The CDR3 DNA reads TGTGCCAGTAGTACCGAGGGGGCACCGGGGGCCAACGTCCTGACTTTC.

This clonotype was found once. This chain links TRBV15 with TRBJ2-1; 11 bases are a match to TRBD2. V lost 1 base to trimming and J lost 12 bases; unmatched junction nucleotides: 11. The CDR3 extends over 16 amino acids. Germline V gene lookup returns CDR1 LNHNV and CDR2 YYDKDF (reference sequence). The CDR3 sequence: CATSRVIAGGVRGQFF. CDR3 bases: TGTGCCACCAGCAGAGTAATAGCGGGAGGGGTGCGGGGGCAGTTCTTC.

This chain uses TRBV20-1 with TRBJ2-3; weak D call: TRBD1 (5 bases). V was trimmed by 0 bases and J by 5 bases, leaving 12 bases between them. Germline V gene lookup returns CDR1 DFQATT and CDR2 SNEGSKA (reference sequence). This CDR3 has 14 amino acids. In DNA, the CDR3 is TGCAGTGCTAGAGATCGTCAGGGTTTAGATACGCAGTATTTT. It encodes CSARDRQGLDTQYF.

The CDR3 nucleotides are TGTGCCAGCAGTGATAGGGTACCGGGACTACGGCAAGCCAAAAACATTCAGTACTTC. It encodes CASSDRVPGLRQAKNIQYF. This chain connects TRBV2 to TRBJ2-4; 7 bases line up with TRBD2. CDR1 and CDR2 (germline): SNHLY, FYNNEI. CDR3 length: 19 amino acids. V lost 3 bases, J lost 0 bases, and 14 bases stayed unmatched.

The chain uses TRBV15 and TRBJ1-4; 10 bases are shared with TRBD1. The V and J ends lost 5 bases and 6 bases, in that order; junction bases with no gene match: 3. The CDR3 runs to 14 residues. Germline CDR1 is LNHNV and CDR2 is YYDKDF (reference sequence). The CDR3 region is CATSEGQGYEKLFF. CDR3 DNA: TGTGCCACCAGCGAGGGACAGGGGTATGAAAAACTGTTTTTT.

The gene calls are TRBV20-1 and TRBJ2-3, with a possible D match to TRBD1 (6 bases). Trimming stripped 6 bases from V and 2 bases from J, with 12 bases between. CDR3 length: 13 amino acids. In germline, CDR1 is DFQATT, CDR2 SNEGSKA (reference sequence). CDR3 protein: CSARDKYTDTQYF. Here the CDR3 DNA reads TGCAGTGCCCGGGACAAGTACACAGATACGCAGTATTTT.

The rearrangement links TRBV2 to TRBJ1-6; D call uncertain. Trimming removed 6 bases from V and 6 bases from J, with 12 bases in between. The length of the CDR3 is 14 residues. CDR1 SNHLY and CDR2 FYNNEI come from the germline V gene. CDR3 nucleotide sequence: TGTGCCAGCAGCACTGGGCAGATTAATTCACCCCTCCACTTT. Translating it yields CASSTGQINSPLHF.

The rearrangement uses TRBV3-1 and TRBJ2-7; 8 nucleotides line up with TRBD1. Germline lookup yields CDR1 LGHDT and CDR2 YNNKEL (reference sequence). This CDR3 contains 13 residues. Unmatched junction bases numbered 4, after V lost 6 bases and J lost 3 bases. The CDR3 here is CASSPGQVYEQYF. The CDR3 DNA reads TGTGCCAGCAGTCCGGGACAGGTCTACGAGCAGTACTTC.

The chain uses TRBV4-1 and TRBJ2-5; 15 nucleotides align to TRBD2. Germline V gene lookup returns CDR1 MGHRA and CDR2 YSYEKL. This CDR3 region has 22 residues. J gave up 1 base and V 0 bases, and 15 bases lay outside the gene matches. The CDR3 reads CASSQDRGPPGLAGGLQETQYF. DNA of the CDR3: TGCGCCAGCAGCCAAGATCGGGGGCCACCGGGACTAGCGGGAGGACTCCAAGAGACCCAGTACTTC.

The rearrangement links TRBV30 to TRBJ2-7; D is unclear. Per germline, CDR1 GTSNPN and CDR2 SVGIG (reference sequence). CDR3 length: 13 amino acids. Trimming shortened V by 3 bases and J by 0 bases, and 9 bases separated the two germline ends. In DNA, the CDR3 is TGTGCCTGGAGGATAACAAGCTCCTACGAGCAGTACTTC. Amino acids: CAWRITSSYEQYF. Using reference TRBV30 and TRBJ2-7 for the parts outside the CDR3, the full variable domain is SQTIHQWPATLVQPVGSPLSLECTVEGTSNPNLYWYRQAAGRGLQLLFYSVGIGQISSEVPQNLSASRPQDRQFILSSKKLLLSDSGFYLCAWRITSSYEQYFGPGTRLTVT.

This clonotype turned up a few times. The chain joins TRBV6-1 to TRBJ1-5; D is uncertain. Between the trimmed V and J ends, which lost 6 bases and 8 bases, there was a span of 14 bases. The CDR3 consists of 13 residues. In germline, CDR1 is MNHNS, CDR2 SASEGT. CDR3 loop: CASSTGPAEPQHF. In DNA, the CDR3 is TGTGCCAGCAGCACCGGGCCGGCCGAGCCCCAGCATTTT.

This chain joins TRBV6-2 or TRBV6-3 and TRBJ2-5; 10 bases agree with TRBD2. The CDR3 sequence is 12 residues long. In germline, CDR1 is MNHEY, CDR2 SVGEGT. V shed 11 bases, J shed 5 bases, and the junction held 5 bases outside the gene matches. CDR3: CASGLARETQYF. CDR3 coding DNA: TGTGCCTCGGGACTAGCGAGGGAGACCCAGTACTTC.

The rearrangement uses TRBV4-2 and TRBJ2-1; TRBD2 might be the D (5 bases). The V gene lost 0 bases and the J gene lost 4 bases, with 16 bases spanning the gap. From germline, CDR1 is LGHNA and CDR2 YNFKEQ. The CDR3 consists of 17 residues. CDR3 loop: CASSQDPPTIPYNEQFF. CDR3 DNA sequence: TGTGCCAGCAGCCAAGATCCGCCGACTATACCGTACAATGAGCAGTTCTTC.

The J gene is TRBJ2-1, the V gene TRBV12-3 or TRBV12-4, with D unresolved. Trimming took 5 bases from V and 4 from J, leaving 12 bases between them. The length of the CDR3 is 14 residues. CDR3 DNA sequence: TGTGCCAGCAGTCCCCAGGCCACGTACAATGAGCAGTTCTTC. It specifies CASSPQATYNEQFF.

The rearrangement uses TRBV7-3 and TRBJ2-6, with 8 nucleotides matching TRBD2. Germline values: CDR1 SGHTA, CDR2 FQGTGA. V lost 5 bases and J lost 0; bases outside the gene matches: 9. CDR3 length: 18 residues. The CDR3 is CASSPSGGGSSGANVLTF. The CDR3 nucleotides are TGTGCCAGCAGCCCGAGCGGGGGAGGGAGCTCTGGGGCCAACGTCCTGACTTTC.

The rearrangement uses TRBV28 and TRBJ1-5; D gene unclear. Germline lookup yields CDR1 MDHEN and CDR2 SYDVKM. This CDR3 is 14 amino acids long. V lost 2 bases and J lost 0, with 5 bases in between. The CDR3: CASSLRVSNQPQHF. The CDR3 bases are TGTGCCAGCAGTTTACGGGTTAGCAATCAGCCCCAGCATTTT.

This chain connects TRBV30 to TRBJ1-2; D gene unclear. The CDR3 covers 12 residues. Germline-derived CDR1 and CDR2 are GTSNPN and SVGIG (reference sequence). Trimming removed 6 bases at V and 4 bases at J, with 12 bases between. The CDR3 loop reads CACLDGSYGYTF. The CDR3 DNA reads TGTGCCTGTCTGGACGGAAGCTATGGCTACACCTTC.

This chain links TRBV7-9 with TRBJ1-4, with 7 bases matching TRBD1. Germline values: CDR1 SEHNR, CDR2 FQNEAQ (reference sequence). This CDR3 region has 14 residues. The V gene end was trimmed by 7 bases and the J gene end by 8 bases; junction bases not matched to a gene: 10. The CDR3 loop is CASTPGTVEEKLFF. CDR3 DNA: TGTGCCAGCACCCCAGGGACAGTAGAAGAAAAACTGTTTTTT.

The rearrangement joins TRBV6-4 to TRBJ2-1, with 13 bases aligning to TRBD2. V lost 6 bases to trimming and J lost 8 bases; unmatched junction nucleotides: 7. The CDR3 runs 15 residues. In germline, CDR1 is MRHNA, CDR2 SNTAGT. The CDR3 DNA is TGTGCCAGCAGCGCCGGGACTAGCGGGAACTATGAGCAGTTCTTC. Encoded protein: CASSAGTSGNYEQFF.

This clonotype came up once. The V and J genes are TRBV4-2 and TRBJ2-1, with D maybe TRBD2 (5 bases). Germline V gives CDR1 LGHNA, CDR2 YNFKEQ. Trimming removed 1 base from V and 0 bases from J, with 7 bases in between. This CDR3 contains 15 residues. CDR3 in amino acids: CASSQGENSYNEQFF. CDR3 nucleotides: TGTGCCAGCAGCCAAGGGGAGAACTCCTACAATGAGCAGTTCTTC.

This chain connects TRBV4-1 to TRBJ2-1; D is uncertain. Germline V lookup: CDR1 MGHRA, CDR2 YSYEKL. V was shortened by 3 bases and J by 7 bases, with 10 bases between the two germline ends. This CDR3 is 13 amino acids long. As DNA, the CDR3 is TGCGCCAGCAGCCAGGTACGGGCGAATGAGCAGTTCTTC. The encoded protein is CASSQVRANEQFF.

The rearrangement joins TRBV5-6 to TRBJ1-5; 7 positions match TRBD1. Germline CDR1 and CDR2: SGHDT and YYEEEE. The CDR3 runs 14 residues. J gave up 5 bases and V 4 bases, and 6 bases lay outside the gene matches. CDR3 coding DNA: TGTGCCAGCAGCCTAACAGGGGCCGATCAGCCCCAGCATTTT. Translation gives CASSLTGADQPQHF.

This clonotype was seen just once. V and J are TRBV5-6 and TRBJ1-2; D perhaps matches TRBD1 (6 bases). The CDR3 runs to 14 residues. V lost 0 bases and J 8 bases, leaving 14 bases between the germline ends. Germline V CDR1 and CDR2: SGHDT, YYEEEE. CDR3 sequence: CASSLAVGGRGYTF. In nucleotides, the CDR3 is TGTGCCAGCAGCTTGGCCGTGGGGGGCCGGGGCTACACCTTC.

This chain joins TRBV7-8 and TRBJ2-1, with D tentatively TRBD2 (5 bases). The CDR3 extends over 14 amino acids. V dropped 1 base and J dropped 5 bases, with 9 bases sitting between them. Looked up from germline, CDR1 is SGHVS and CDR2 is FQNEAQ. Written as DNA, the CDR3 is TGTGCCAGCAGCTTAGATTCGGGAAACAATGAGCAGTTCTTC. The encoded protein is CASSLDSGNNEQFF.

In nucleotides, the CDR3 is TGTGCCAGCAGCTATAGCGAGACCCAGTACTTC. This gives the protein CASSYSETQYF. The V and J genes are TRBV12-3 or TRBV12-4 and TRBJ2-5; no reliable D call. V lost 6 bases and J 5 bases, leaving 7 bases between the germline ends. The CDR3 has 11 residues.

The genes are TRBV9 and TRBJ2-1; TRBD1 aligns across 8 bases. CDR3 size: 15 residues. Trimming cost V 7 bases and J 4 bases; bases outside gene matches: 10. Germline lookup yields CDR1 SGDLS and CDR2 YYNGEE. CDR3 in amino acids: CASERSGTGYNEQFF. For the CDR3, the DNA is TGTGCCAGCGAACGATCAGGGACAGGTTACAATGAGCAGTTCTTC. Supplemented by reference TRBV9 and TRBJ2-1, the full variable domain reads DSGVTQTPKHLITATGQRVTLRCSPRSGDLSVYWYQQSLDQGLQFLIQYYNGEERAKGNILERFSAQQFPDLHSELNLSSLELGDSALYFCASERSGTGYNEQFFGPGTRLTVL.

V usage is TRBV12-3 or TRBV12-4 and J usage is TRBJ1-3; D is unresolved. The CDR3 has 14 amino acids. V was pared by 3 bases and J by 0 bases, with 6 bases between. The DNA of the CDR3 is TGTGCCAGCAGTTTCCCGGGCTCTGGAAACACCATATATTTT. Protein sequence: CASSFPGSGNTIYF.

V gene TRBV5-6 combines with J gene TRBJ1-5; D is ambiguous. The CDR3 spans 8 residues. Germline lookup yields CDR1 SGHDT and CDR2 YYEEEE. Trimming pared 2 bases from V and 13 bases from J, leaving 1 base between. The CDR3 loop is CASSFQHF. DNA of the CDR3: TGTGCCAGCAGCTTTCAGCATTTT.

The gene calls are TRBV9 and TRBJ1-1; 10 positions agree with TRBD1. The trim removed 0 bases at V and 4 bases at J, leaving 0 bases unmatched. In germline, CDR1 is SGDLS, CDR2 YYNGEE. This CDR3 is built from 14 residues. CDR3 loop: CASSVGDRGTEAFF. CDR3 DNA: TGTGCCAGCAGCGTAGGGGACAGGGGCACTGAAGCTTTCTTT.

V and J are TRBV12-5 and TRBJ2-2, with no clear D. Germline CDR1 LGHNT, CDR2 FRNRAP. The length of the CDR3 is 13 residues. V was shortened by 2 bases and J by 5 bases, with 6 bases between the two germline ends. The CDR3 loop is CASGLSGTGELFF. The CDR3 region has the DNA TGTGCTAGTGGTTTGAGTGGAACCGGGGAGCTGTTTTTT.